This T cell receptor beta chain was recorded in a study of cytomegalovirus exposure and HLA in healthy donors (dated by TCRdb to about 2017). At the level of the whole study: A later analysis indicated that the 90 to 150 validation repertoires were generated on the platform also employed for the approximately 700 repertoires of the first cohort. The study aimed to test whether cataloging public T cell receptors could reveal signatures of past pathogen exposure. Along with the roughly 670-subject first cohort, a separate validation cohort of over a hundred different subjects was used. To predict cytomegalovirus infection status, the study combined high-throughput TCR immunosequencing, statistical association of individual TCRs with disease status, and machine learning. The full study reports these points: While some public TCRs were present in many individuals, most TCR sequences turned up only very rarely across donors. Three of the identified cytomegalovirus-associated TCR beta chains were confirmed in vitro to be specific for cytomegalovirus antigens. In both the original and validation cohorts, the classifier was reported to diagnose cytomegalovirus status with high specificity and sensitivity. A later analysis had no HLA typing for the validation cohort, so co-occurrence there was scored across all 120 repertoires. In a later analysis, TCRs clustered in the first cohort were found to also tend to co-occur in the roughly 120 validation repertoires, with around 94% of cluster scores above 0. The authors suggested that the approach could potentially be generalized to other disease states and immunological phenotypes. In the study, about 150 TCR beta chains were listed as associated with cytomegalovirus.

Libraries were built with the immunoSEQ multiplex PCR assay. Under the source paper's analysis protocol: A statistical classification framework was built to diagnose cytomegalovirus status from the catalog of TCR beta chain sequences. Entries here come from immuneACCESS through TCRdb and include only in-frame sequences with V and J called. Some clones fail to appear in such tables; in the studies checked, an unresolved V gene covers under half of the shortfall, and the cause of the remainder is unknown. Clonal size and the V and J genes are those of that table, whereas D and trimming came from the DNA. This sample lists roughly 110,000 clones; about nine tenths were detected once. Of the sample, about 1.8% is held by the ten largest clones. Separate from the roughly 660-subject first cohort, the validation cohort of around 130 subjects was the group to which the donors belonged. A word on this clone: It lacks a known antigen. Nothing much larger sits one base from this clone, and base qualities are not available.

CDR1 and CDR2, looked up from the germline V gene, are SGHVS and FQNEAQ. V loses 4 bases of germline sequence and J loses 7 bases, and the interval between the two ends is 11 bases. The cysteine opens and the phenylalanine closes a CDR3 of 13 amino acids. This entry keeps only the CDR3 DNA: 39 bases, framed from base 1. The V gene is TRBV7-8 and the J gene is TRBJ1-5, with a weak D call of TRBD1 (6 bases match). The source is a woman between 18 and 29 years old in good health and CMV-seropositive. The sequenced material came from PBMCs. The nucleotide sequence is TGTGCCAGCAGCTCCCACAGGGCCCAGCCCCAGCATTTT. Its coded protein is CASSSHRAQPQHF.